Each of the 20 T cell receptor beta chains below was sequenced from the same sample in a study of monozygotic twins with inflammatory bowel disease. Reanalyzing the 5' RACE reads, TCRdb keeps one entry per CDR3 protein, without DNA. The data include under 350,000 distinct CDR3 sequences; the top ten clones carry 5.6%. Sequencing was performed on blood. Source of these receptors: a human donor with ulcerative colitis or Crohn's disease, or a healthy co-twin of an affected twin (not recorded which).

The chain recombines TRBV7-7 with TRBJ2-2; the D call of TRBD1 rests on TCRdb alone, since no DNA is present to check it. CDR3 size: 13 residues. Germline loops: CDR1 SSHAT, CDR2 FNYEAQ (reference sequence). CDR3 loop: CATKQGPTGELFF. The full variable domain, in which reference TRBV7-7 and TRBJ2-2 provide the parts outside the CDR3, is GAGVSQSPRYKVTKRGQDVTLRCDPISSHATLYWYQQALGQGPEFLTYFNYEAQPDKSGLPSDRFSAERPEGSISTLTIQRTEQRDSAMYRCATKQGPTGELFFGEGSRLTVL.

The chain employs TRBV20-1 and TRBJ2-7. The CDR3 extends over 13 amino acids. Germline lookup yields CDR1 DFQATT and CDR2 SNEGSKA (reference sequence). The CDR3 spells CSASFAHLDEQYF.

V and J are TRBV27 and TRBJ1-5; TCRdb's D call of TRBD1 is untestable without DNA. This CDR3 has 15 residues. Germline V gives CDR1 MNHEY, CDR2 SMNVEV (reference sequence). CDR3 region: CASSRLGGGDQPQHF.

The CDR3 protein is CASSFRQPHTEAFF. The chain combines TRBV12-3 or TRBV12-4 with TRBJ1-1. The length of the CDR3 is 14 residues.

V and J are TRBV27 and TRBJ1-6. CDR1 MNHEY and CDR2 SMNVEV come from the germline V gene (reference sequence). The CDR3 sequence is 14 residues long. The CDR3: CASSLSVRVSPLHF.

The chain joins TRBV7-8 to TRBJ2-7; TCRdb's D gene call, TRBD1, goes unchecked for lack of DNA. The CDR3 extends over 17 amino acids. Germline-derived CDR1 and CDR2 are SGHVS and FQNEAQ. This chain's CDR3 is CASSRMPAGALFREQYF.

The chain has TRBV28 and TRBJ2-2; TCRdb names TRBD1, which stays unverified in the absence of DNA. Germline CDR1 MDHEN, CDR2 SYDVKM. The CDR3 spans 15 residues. The CDR3 protein is CASLGAGPGTGELFF. Based on the CDR3 plus reference TRBV28 and TRBJ2-2, the full variable domain is DVKVTQSSRYLVKRTGEKVFLECVQDMDHENMFWYRQDPGLGLRLIYFSYDVKMKEKGDIPEGYSVSREKKERFSLILESASTNQTSMYLCASLGAGPGTGELFFGEGSRLTVL.

The chain employs TRBV18 and TRBJ2-1; TCRdb proposes TRBD2, but this gene call is untestable without DNA. This CDR3 has 18 residues. Germline assignment: CDR1 KGHSH and CDR2 LQKENI. CDR3 loop: CASSLRWTSGVSYNEQFF. The complete variable domain, with remaining parts taken from reference TRBV18 and TRBJ2-1, reads NAGVMQNPRHLVRRRGQEARLRCSPMKGHSHVYWYRQLPEEGLKFMVYLQKENIIDESGMPKERFSAEFPKEGPSILRIQQVVRGDSAAYFCASSLRWTSGVSYNEQFFGPGTRLTVL.

The V gene is TRBV19, the J gene TRBJ2-3; without DNA, the TCRdb call of TRBD1 cannot be checked. This CDR3 is built from 16 residues. CDR1 and CDR2 (germline): LNHDA, SQIVND (reference sequence). This chain's CDR3 is CASSPRDRGSTDTQYF.

This sequence joins TRBV20-1 and TRBJ2-5; TCRdb proposes TRBD1, but this gene call is untestable without DNA. The CDR3 totals 15 residues. Germline lookup yields CDR1 DFQATT and CDR2 SNEGSKA (reference sequence). The CDR3 loop is CSATRDRGLWETQYF.

V is TRBV7-7 and J is TRBJ2-5; with no DNA, the TCRdb D assignment of TRBD1 cannot be verified. Looked up from germline, CDR1 is SSHAT and CDR2 is FNYEAQ (reference sequence). The CDR3 has 16 residues. The CDR3 region is CASRSRQGANQETQYF.

V and J are TRBV15 and TRBJ2-7. CDR1 is LNHNV and CDR2 is YYDKDF in the germline V gene (reference sequence). This CDR3 has 14 amino acids. The CDR3 sequence is CATSRAGQSYEQYF.

The V and J genes are TRBV11-2 and TRBJ2-5; TCRdb designates TRBD2, a call that cannot be tested without DNA. Germline CDR1 reads SGHAT; CDR2 reads FQNNGV. This CDR3 is 20 amino acids long. The CDR3 is CASSFPSKSVLRGTSLAQYF.

The chain combines TRBV20-1 with TRBJ2-7. Looked up from germline, CDR1 is DFQATT and CDR2 is SNEGSKA (reference sequence). The CDR3 has 13 residues. Here the CDR3 reads CSARDGNSYEQYF.

The chain joins TRBV12-3 or TRBV12-4 to TRBJ1-1. The CDR3 length is 14 residues. The CDR3 reads CASSPRHGNTEAFF.

This sequence joins TRBV5-1 and TRBJ2-7; TCRdb lists TRBD1, though no DNA is available to test this call. Germline CDR1 SGHRS, CDR2 YFSETQ. The CDR3 is 16 amino acids. The CDR3: CASSNQEQVLAYEQYF.

The rearrangement joins TRBV3-1 to TRBJ2-4. Germline V gene lookup returns CDR1 LGHDT and CDR2 YNNKEL (reference sequence). This CDR3 contains 15 residues. CDR3: CASSPLTLSKNIQYF.

This chain joins TRBV3-1 and TRBJ2-7; TCRdb's D call of TRBD1 is untestable without DNA. CDR1 is LGHDT, CDR2 YNNKEL, per germline (reference sequence). The CDR3 consists of 17 residues. CDR3 in amino acids: CASSQDFSSGQGYEQYF.

The chain carries TRBV7-9 and TRBJ2-2; TCRdb proposes TRBD2, but this gene call is untestable without DNA. The CDR3 consists of 14 residues. In germline, CDR1 is SEHNR, CDR2 FQNEAQ (reference sequence). CDR3 sequence: CASDYRSLTGELFF.

V gene TRBV20-1 combines with J gene TRBJ2-4. The CDR3 runs 15 residues. The germline V gene encodes CDR1 DFQATT and CDR2 SNEGSKA (reference sequence). The CDR3 spells CSARDRLEAKNIQYF.